Listed below are T cell receptor beta chains from one sample, sequenced in a study of T cells after yellow fever vaccination. TCRdb reprocessed the 5' RACE reads with MiXCR, giving one entry per CDR3 protein. The data show under 350,000 distinct CDR3 sequences, roughly 4% seen once. This specimen consisted of PBMCs, obtained 5 days after the yellow fever booster vaccination. The origin of the receptors is a man between 18 and 29 years old who received the YFV17D yellow fever vaccine. The CDR3 runs from the conserved cysteine through the conserved F or W. Each record gives: CDR3 DNA, CDR3 protein, clone size, J gene, V gene, D gene. The D gene is left open where the match is weak. Rows may omit the clone size; those that give it use once, few, many or a size class.

CDR3nt: TGCGCCAGCAGCCAAGGGGGAGATCGGACTGAAGCTTTCTTT
CDR3aa: CASSQGGDRTEAFF
abundance: .
j_gene: TRBJ1-1
v_gene: TRBV4-1
d_gene: .

CDR3nt: TGTGCCAGCAGCCAAGACTTTCTTTTTGTCGGGGACAATCAGCCCCAGCATTTT
CDR3aa: CASSQDFLFVGDNQPQHF
abundance: .
j_gene: TRBJ1-5
v_gene: TRBV4-2
d_gene: .

CDR3nt: TGCGCCAGCAGCTTGGGAGAGGGAACGGCCATGAACACTGAAGCTTTCTTT
CDR3aa: CASSLGEGTAMNTEAFF
abundance: .
j_gene: TRBJ1-1
v_gene: TRBV5-1
d_gene: .

CDR3nt: TGTGCCAGCTCACCTGTCCAGTTTGAAGCTTTCTTT
CDR3aa: CASSPVQFEAFF
abundance: .
j_gene: TRBJ1-1
v_gene: TRBV18
d_gene: .

CDR3nt: TGCGCCAGCAGCTCCAGGGAATTCGACTATGGCTACACCTTC
CDR3aa: CASSSREFDYGYTF
abundance: .
j_gene: TRBJ1-2
v_gene: TRBV5-1
d_gene: .

CDR3nt: TGTGCCAGCAGCTTATCCGGACTAGCCACAGATACGCAGTATTTT
CDR3aa: CASSLSGLATDTQYF
abundance: few
j_gene: TRBJ2-3
v_gene: TRBV7-6
d_gene: TRBD2

CDR3nt: TGTGCCAGCAGCTCGGACCACTACGAGCAGTACTTC
CDR3aa: CASSSDHYEQYF
abundance: few
j_gene: TRBJ2-7
v_gene: TRBV6-5
d_gene: .

CDR3nt: TGTGCCAGCAAAAGAGGCCAGCTAATAAACACTGAAGCTTTCTTT
CDR3aa: CASKRGQLINTEAFF
abundance: few
j_gene: TRBJ1-1
v_gene: TRBV2
d_gene: .

CDR3nt: TGTGCCATCAGTGAACGAGCGGGGGCCAGGCGCGATACGCAGTATTTT
CDR3aa: CAISERAGARRDTQYF
abundance: .
j_gene: TRBJ2-3
v_gene: TRBV10-3
d_gene: TRBD2

CDR3nt: TGCGCCAGCAGCTTGTTATATAATTCACCCCTCCACTTT
CDR3aa: CASSLLYNSPLHF
abundance: many
j_gene: TRBJ1-6
v_gene: TRBV5-1
d_gene: .

CDR3nt: TGCGCCAGCAGCCACCACAGGGAGGTGGGTCAGCCCCAGCATTTT
CDR3aa: CASSHHREVGQPQHF
abundance: few
j_gene: TRBJ1-5
v_gene: TRBV4-1
d_gene: .

CDR3nt: TGTGCCAGCAGCGTAAGGGAAGTTCCTGGAAACACCATATATTTT
CDR3aa: CASSVREVPGNTIYF
abundance: .
j_gene: TRBJ1-3
v_gene: TRBV9
d_gene: .

CDR3nt: TGCAGTGCCACTGACAGGGGGTATTCGAGAGAGACCCAGTACTTC
CDR3aa: CSATDRGYSRETQYF
abundance: many
j_gene: TRBJ2-5
v_gene: TRBV20-1
d_gene: TRBD1

CDR3nt: TGCGCCAGCAGCCAAGACGGGGGGGACACCGGGGAGCTGTTTTTT
CDR3aa: CASSQDGGDTGELFF
abundance: .
j_gene: TRBJ2-2
v_gene: TRBV4-3
d_gene: TRBD2

CDR3nt: TGTGCCAGCAGCTTTTTGGTGGGGGATGAGCAGTTCTTC
CDR3aa: CASSFLVGDEQFF
abundance: many
j_gene: TRBJ2-1
v_gene: TRBV5-4
d_gene: .

CDR3nt: TGTGCCATTCAGGGGGCGCGGGGCACTGAAGCTTTCTTT
CDR3aa: CAIQGARGTEAFF
abundance: .
j_gene: TRBJ1-1
v_gene: TRBV10-3
d_gene: TRBD1

CDR3nt: TGTGCCAGCATTGACTCGGGACAGGGAGGGACTGAAGCTTTCTTT
CDR3aa: CASIDSGQGGTEAFF
abundance: few
j_gene: TRBJ1-1
v_gene: TRBV6-1
d_gene: TRBD1

CDR3nt: TGTGCCAGCAGCTTTGATAGCGGGGGGGCCGAAGAGACCCAGTACTTC
CDR3aa: CASSFDSGGAEETQYF
abundance: .
j_gene: TRBJ2-5
v_gene: TRBV7-8
d_gene: TRBD2

CDR3nt: TGCGCCAGCAGCTTGTCGGAGGGGGCTGAGACCCAGTACTTC
CDR3aa: CASSLSEGAETQYF
abundance: .
j_gene: TRBJ2-5
v_gene: TRBV5-1
d_gene: .

CDR3nt: TGTGCCAGCAGCCCCGGGGCTGAAAGTCGGGGCTACACCTTC
CDR3aa: CASSPGAESRGYTF
abundance: many
j_gene: TRBJ1-2
v_gene: TRBV7-2
d_gene: .

CDR3nt: TGTGCCAGCAGTTTAGGGTCTAGCGGGGAAGATACGCAGTATTTT
CDR3aa: CASSLGSSGEDTQYF
abundance: .
j_gene: TRBJ2-3
v_gene: TRBV12-3/TRBV12-4
d_gene: TRBD2

CDR3nt: TGCGCCAGCAGCCGGGCCGCGGAAGCAGAGACCCAGTACTTC
CDR3aa: CASSRAAEAETQYF
abundance: many
j_gene: TRBJ2-5
v_gene: TRBV5-1
d_gene: .

CDR3nt: TGCGCCAGCAGCTTTGTAGGGGGCGGCGACGAGCAGTACTTC
CDR3aa: CASSFVGGGDEQYF
abundance: .
j_gene: TRBJ2-7
v_gene: TRBV5-1
d_gene: TRBD1

CDR3nt: TGCAGCGTTGTTTATCCAGGCCTCTATGGCTACACCTTC
CDR3aa: CSVVYPGLYGYTF
abundance: few
j_gene: TRBJ1-2
v_gene: TRBV29-1
d_gene: .

CDR3nt: TGCAGTGCTAGAGATCCCAGGTTGGAAGATACGCAGTATTTT
CDR3aa: CSARDPRLEDTQYF
abundance: many
j_gene: TRBJ2-3
v_gene: TRBV20-1
d_gene: .

CDR3nt: TGCGCCAGCAGCGCAACAGGGTGGGACACTGAAGCTTTCTTT
CDR3aa: CASSATGWDTEAFF
abundance: many
j_gene: TRBJ1-1
v_gene: TRBV5-1
d_gene: .

CDR3nt: TGTGCCAGCAGCCTACGGACGGGGGGGGCCTCAGATACGCAGTATTTT
CDR3aa: CASSLRTGGASDTQYF
abundance: few
j_gene: TRBJ2-3
v_gene: TRBV4-2
d_gene: TRBD2

CDR3nt: TGTGCCAGCAGCCCTGATACGGCCCCTGTGAACACCGGGGAGCTGTTTTTT
CDR3aa: CASSPDTAPVNTGELFF
abundance: few
j_gene: TRBJ2-2
v_gene: TRBV6-2/TRBV6-3
d_gene: .

CDR3nt: TGTGCCAGCAGTGAAGCGTGGGGGGACTATGGCTACACCTTC
CDR3aa: CASSEAWGDYGYTF
abundance: few
j_gene: TRBJ1-2
v_gene: TRBV6-1
d_gene: .

CDR3nt: TGCAGCGTTATTCGGACAGGGAACTATGGCTACACCTTC
CDR3aa: CSVIRTGNYGYTF
abundance: few
j_gene: TRBJ1-2
v_gene: TRBV29-1
d_gene: TRBD1

CDR3nt: TGTGCCAGCAGCTTGGGACAACCCTACAATGAGCAGTTCTTC
CDR3aa: CASSLGQPYNEQFF
abundance: few
j_gene: TRBJ2-1
v_gene: TRBV11-3
d_gene: .

CDR3nt: TGTGCCAGCTCACCTAGGGACAGCTTTTTCTATGGCTACACCTTC
CDR3aa: CASSPRDSFFYGYTF
abundance: few
j_gene: TRBJ1-2
v_gene: TRBV18
d_gene: TRBD1

CDR3nt: TGTGCCACCAGTGACGCGGCTAGCGGGGGGTATGAGCAGTTCTTC
CDR3aa: CATSDAASGGYEQFF
abundance: few
j_gene: TRBJ2-1
v_gene: TRBV24-1
d_gene: TRBD2

CDR3nt: TGTGCCAGCGCTCGATATCCGGGGGCGTCTAATTCACCCCTCCACTTT
CDR3aa: CASARYPGASNSPLHF
abundance: many
j_gene: TRBJ1-6
v_gene: TRBV5-5
d_gene: .

CDR3nt: TGCGCCAGCAGCCAATCGGAGAGCGGGGCAAGCACAGATACGCAGTATTTT
CDR3aa: CASSQSESGASTDTQYF
abundance: few
j_gene: TRBJ2-3
v_gene: TRBV4-3
d_gene: TRBD2

CDR3nt: TGTGCTAACGACGGGGGGATAGCAGATACGCAGTATTTT
CDR3aa: CANDGGIADTQYF
abundance: .
j_gene: TRBJ2-3
v_gene: TRBV7-9
d_gene: TRBD2

CDR3nt: TGTGCCAGCAGCTTATTGGGGGCCTATAATTCACCCCTCCACTTT
CDR3aa: CASSLLGAYNSPLHF
abundance: many
j_gene: TRBJ1-6
v_gene: TRBV7-2
d_gene: .

CDR3nt: TGTGCCAGCAGACCCGCTAATGAAAAACTGTTTTTT
CDR3aa: CASRPANEKLFF
abundance: .
j_gene: TRBJ1-4
v_gene: TRBV2
d_gene: .

CDR3nt: TGTGCCAGCAGCTTGGGGATCGGAAAACTGTTTTTT
CDR3aa: CASSLGIGKLFF
abundance: .
j_gene: TRBJ1-4
v_gene: TRBV13
d_gene: .

CDR3nt: TGTGCCAGCAGCCTACGGACAGGGGGGTCCGGGGAGCTGTTTTTT
CDR3aa: CASSLRTGGSGELFF
abundance: many
j_gene: TRBJ2-2
v_gene: TRBV7-8
d_gene: TRBD1

CDR3nt: TGCGCCAGCAGCCAAGGGGGTGGGCCACAAGCTCGCTACACCTTC
CDR3aa: CASSQGGGPQARYTF
abundance: .
j_gene: TRBJ1-2
v_gene: TRBV4-3
d_gene: .

CDR3nt: TGCAGCGCGGCGATGGGTGGGGGGCAGTACAATGAGCAGTTCTTC
CDR3aa: CSAAMGGGQYNEQFF
abundance: few
j_gene: TRBJ2-1
v_gene: TRBV29-1
d_gene: .

CDR3nt: TGTGCCAGCAGCTCCGGGACAGGGTTCATCGGTCAGCCCCAGCATTTT
CDR3aa: CASSSGTGFIGQPQHF
abundance: few
j_gene: TRBJ1-5
v_gene: TRBV7-2
d_gene: TRBD1

CDR3nt: TGCGCCAGCAAGAGGATAGCAGGGACAATCCAAGAGACCCAGTACTTC
CDR3aa: CASKRIAGTIQETQYF
abundance: few
j_gene: TRBJ2-5
v_gene: TRBV5-1
d_gene: .

CDR3nt: TGCAGTGCTAGGGAAGGGCTGGCCTCCAATTCACCCCTCCACTTT
CDR3aa: CSAREGLASNSPLHF
abundance: .
j_gene: TRBJ1-6
v_gene: TRBV20-1
d_gene: .

CDR3nt: TGTGCCAGCCGGGGCTCCTCCAAAAACATTCAGTACTTC
CDR3aa: CASRGSSKNIQYF
abundance: many
j_gene: TRBJ2-4
v_gene: TRBV6-5
d_gene: .

CDR3nt: TGTGCCAGCAGCCAAGTTTTTAATTGGGGGTTCATCACTGAAGCTTTCTTT
CDR3aa: CASSQVFNWGFITEAFF
abundance: few
j_gene: TRBJ1-1
v_gene: TRBV14
d_gene: .

CDR3nt: TGCAGTGCTTTAGGGGAGTCCTCCTACAATGAGCAGTTCTTC
CDR3aa: CSALGESSYNEQFF
abundance: .
j_gene: TRBJ2-1
v_gene: TRBV20-1
d_gene: .

CDR3nt: TGTGCCAGCAGCCAAGTGGGGAAGGGCACTGAAGCTTTCTTT
CDR3aa: CASSQVGKGTEAFF
abundance: .
j_gene: TRBJ1-1
v_gene: TRBV14
d_gene: .

CDR3nt: TGTGCCAGCAGCCAAGAGGGGTCCGACATTCAGCGGGTCACAGATACGCAGTATTTT
CDR3aa: CASSQEGSDIQRVTDTQYF
abundance: few
j_gene: TRBJ2-3
v_gene: TRBV3-1
d_gene: .

CDR3nt: TGTGCCAGCGGGTTAGAGTACTCTGGGGCCAACGTCCTGACTTTC
CDR3aa: CASGLEYSGANVLTF
abundance: few
j_gene: TRBJ2-6
v_gene: TRBV6-2/TRBV6-3
d_gene: .

CDR3nt: TGCAGTGCTAGAGATGGGTTCCAAGAGACCCAGTACTTC
CDR3aa: CSARDGFQETQYF
abundance: many
j_gene: TRBJ2-5
v_gene: TRBV20-1
d_gene: .

CDR3nt: TGTGCCAGCAGCCCCTCGACAGGAGAAAAACTGTTTTTT
CDR3aa: CASSPSTGEKLFF
abundance: few
j_gene: TRBJ1-4
v_gene: TRBV25-1
d_gene: .

CDR3nt: TGTGCCAGCGGCAGGGAGATTCAGACCCAGTACTTC
CDR3aa: CASGREIQTQYF
abundance: .
j_gene: TRBJ2-5
v_gene: TRBV12-3/TRBV12-4
d_gene: .